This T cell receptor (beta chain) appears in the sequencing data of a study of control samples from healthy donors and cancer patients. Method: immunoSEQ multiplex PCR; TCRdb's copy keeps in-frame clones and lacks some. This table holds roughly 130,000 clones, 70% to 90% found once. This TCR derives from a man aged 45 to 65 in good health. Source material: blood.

The CDR3 region has the DNA TGTGCCAGCAGTTTAAGTAGCTATAACACCGGGGAGCTGTTTTTT. This codes for CASSLSSYNTGELFF. This chain uses TRBV28 with TRBJ2-2, with D unresolved. Trimming shortened V by 2 bases and J by 2 bases, and 9 bases separated the two germline ends. The CDR3 covers 15 residues. The germline V gene has CDR1 MDHEN and CDR2 SYDVKM.